These 15 T cell receptor beta chains originate from one sample sequenced in a study of T cell changes during pregnancy in multiple sclerosis. The method was immunoSEQ multiplex PCR; TCRdb's version includes in-frame clones alone and lacks a portion of them. This sample has tens of thousands of clones, with less than 95% found just once. Specimen: peripheral blood, collected in the third trimester of pregnancy. The receptors here all came from a female donor in good health, enrolled as a control in a pregnancy study.

The chain has TRBV10-3 and TRBJ2-3; D is undetermined. In germline, CDR1 is ENHRY, CDR2 SYGVKD. V was clipped by 4 bases and J by 0 bases, with 2 bases between them. The CDR3 sequence is 12 residues long. The CDR3, as DNA: TGTGCCATCAGTGCAAGCACAGATACGCAGTATTTT. It is translated as CAISASTDTQYF.

This chain connects TRBV11-3 to TRBJ2-1; TRBD2 might be the D (5 bases). This CDR3 has 11 residues. Trimming left V 5 bases short and J 9 bases short, with 8 bases between. CDR1 is SGHNT and CDR2 is YENEEA in the germline V gene. The CDR3 protein is CASSASGEQFF. CDR3 sequence (DNA): TGTGCCAGCAGCGCGAGCGGTGAGCAGTTCTTC.

The rearrangement links TRBV29-1 to TRBJ1-2; the D gene is possibly TRBD1 (5 bases). Germline assignment: CDR1 SQVTM and CDR2 ANQGSEA. The V end was cut by 3 bases, the J end by 6 bases, with 20 bases between. The CDR3 spans 15 residues. In DNA, the CDR3 is TGCAGCGTTGATTTACACCCGGGGGGTGGGGATGGCTACACCTTC. Its protein product is CSVDLHPGGGDGYTF.

V gene TRBV7-7 combines with J gene TRBJ1-1; D unclear. Germline values: CDR1 SSHAT, CDR2 FNYEAQ (reference sequence). The CDR3 has 11 amino acids. The CDR3 loop is CASHLNTEAFF. The CDR3 nucleotides are TGTGCTAGCCATCTGAACACTGAAGCTTTCTTT.

This chain connects TRBV5-8 to TRBJ2-5; D is perhaps TRBD2 (5 bases). Germline V gene sequence: CDR1 SGHTS, CDR2 YDEGEE. V was clipped by 0 bases and J by 10 bases, with 10 bases between them. CDR3 length: 12 amino acids. In DNA, the CDR3 is TGTGCCAGCAGCTTGGGGGAGAGCGGCCAGTACTTC. Protein product: CASSLGESGQYF.

CDR3 amino acids: CASSDHRVAKSQHF. The CDR3 DNA reads TGTGCCAGTAGCGACCACAGGGTCGCTAAATCCCAGCATTTT. This sequence joins TRBV19 and TRBJ1-5, with TRBD1 as a possible D gene (6 bases). The CDR3 totals 14 residues. Germline V lookup: CDR1 LNHDA, CDR2 SQIVND (reference sequence). Trimming took off 6 bases at V and 11 bases at J, with 20 bases between the two ends.

The chain is built from TRBV27 and TRBJ2-3; possible D gene TRBD2, 6 bases. The CDR3 runs 13 residues. Trimming took 3 bases from V and 5 from J, leaving 9 bases between them. CDR1 is MNHEY and CDR2 is SMNVEV in the germline V gene (reference sequence). The CDR3, as DNA: TGTGCCAGCAGTTTCCGGCGGGAAGATACGCAGTATTTT. It specifies CASSFRREDTQYF.

This chain links TRBV27 with TRBJ1-4; D is perhaps TRBD1 (6 bases). Germline assignment: CDR1 MNHEY and CDR2 SMNVEV (reference sequence). The CDR3 is 16 residues long. V was pared by 2 bases and J by 2 bases, with 12 bases between. The DNA for the CDR3 is TGTGCCAGCAGTTTACGGGCAGGGGCTACTAATGAAAAACTGTTTTTT. It yields the protein CASSLRAGATNEKLFF. Combining the CDR3 with reference TRBV27 and TRBJ1-4 gives the whole variable domain EAQVTQNPRYLITVTGKKLTVTCSQNMNHEYMSWYRQDPGLGLRQIYYSMNVEVTDKGDVPEGYKVSRKEKRNFPLILESPSPNQTSLYFCASSLRAGATNEKLFFGSGTQLSVL.

This chain joins TRBV5-1 and TRBJ1-2, with a possible D match to TRBD1 (5 bases). This CDR3 has 12 residues. Germline V gene lookup returns CDR1 SGHRS and CDR2 YFSETQ. The V end lost 4 bases, the J end lost 9 bases, and 13 bases lay between the germline ends. The CDR3 spells CASSPDSARYTF. The CDR3 nucleotides read TGCGCCAGCAGCCCTGACAGCGCGCGCTACACCTTC. The complete variable domain, with remaining parts taken from reference TRBV5-1 and TRBJ1-2, reads KAGVTQTPRYLIKTRGQQVTLSCSPISGHRSVSWYQQTPGQGLQFLFEYFSETQRNKGNFPGRFSGRQFSNSRSEMNVSTLELGDSALYLCASSPDSARYTFGSGTRLTVV.

J is TRBJ2-3 and V is TRBV7-2, with D unresolved. Germline V gene lookup returns CDR1 SGHTA and CDR2 FQGNSA. V lost 0 bases and J lost 4, with 5 bases in between. The CDR3 spans 13 residues. The CDR3 here is CASSLAAPDTQYF. Written as DNA, the CDR3 is TGTGCCAGCAGCTTAGCGGCTCCAGATACGCAGTATTTT. Supplemented by reference TRBV7-2 and TRBJ2-3, the full variable domain reads GAGVSQSPSNKVTEKGKDVELRCDPISGHTALYWYRQSLGQGLEFLIYFQGNSAPDKSGLPSDRFSAERTGGSVSTLTIQRTQQEDSAVYLCASSLAAPDTQYFGPGTRLTVL.

The rearrangement links TRBV19 to TRBJ1-1; D is unclear. The CDR3 loop spans 13 amino acids. V gave up 6 bases and J gave up 1 base, with 9 bases separating them. Germline V gene data show CDR1 as LNHDA and CDR2 as SQIVND (reference sequence). CDR3 residues: CASSRKRNTEAFF. The CDR3 bases are TGTGCCAGTAGCCGCAAGAGGAACACTGAAGCTTTCTTT. The full variable domain, completed using reference TRBV19 and TRBJ1-1, is DGGITQSPKYLFRKEGQNVTLSCEQNLNHDAMYWYRQDPGQGLRLIYYSQIVNDFQKGDIAEGYSVSREKKESFPLTVTSAQKNPTAFYLCASSRKRNTEAFFGQGTRLTVV.

The chain uses TRBV5-1 and TRBJ2-3, with TRBD1 matching over 8 bases. Per germline, CDR1 SGHRS and CDR2 YFSETQ. V lost 7 bases to trimming and J lost 2 bases; unmatched junction nucleotides: 9. The CDR3 spans 15 residues. The CDR3 nucleotides are TGCGCCAGCGGACCGACAGGGGACCACACAGATACGCAGTATTTT. Its translation: CASGPTGDHTDTQYF.

In its sample, this clone was seen once. The V call is TRBV14, the J call TRBJ1-1; D gene ambiguous. The length of the CDR3 is 16 residues. From germline, CDR1 is SGHDN and CDR2 FVKESK. Trimming took 0 bases from V and 0 from J, leaving 11 bases between them. The CDR3 region is CASSQENYDLNTEAFF. The CDR3 coding sequence is TGTGCCAGCAGCCAAGAGAACTACGATCTGAACACTGAAGCTTTCTTT.

This chain joins TRBV6-5 and TRBJ2-5; 8 bases fit TRBD1. The J call may be incorrect, as the DNA end agrees better with TRBJ2-7. CDR1 and CDR2 (germline): MNHEY, SVGAGI. CDR3 size: 11 residues. As DNA, the CDR3 is TGTGCCACCGACAGGGGAGACGAGCAGTACTTC. Translated: CATDRGDEQYF.

The chain links TRBV5-4 to TRBJ2-6; D may be TRBD1 (6 bases). V shed 0 bases and J shed 12 bases, with 22 bases lying between them. The CDR3 extends over 17 amino acids. The V gene's germline CDR1 is SGHNT and CDR2 YYREEE (reference sequence). The CDR3 is CASSLEPGTKASGVLTF. The CDR3 DNA sequence: TGTGCCAGCAGCTTGGAACCCGGGACAAAGGCCTCTGGCGTCCTGACTTTC.